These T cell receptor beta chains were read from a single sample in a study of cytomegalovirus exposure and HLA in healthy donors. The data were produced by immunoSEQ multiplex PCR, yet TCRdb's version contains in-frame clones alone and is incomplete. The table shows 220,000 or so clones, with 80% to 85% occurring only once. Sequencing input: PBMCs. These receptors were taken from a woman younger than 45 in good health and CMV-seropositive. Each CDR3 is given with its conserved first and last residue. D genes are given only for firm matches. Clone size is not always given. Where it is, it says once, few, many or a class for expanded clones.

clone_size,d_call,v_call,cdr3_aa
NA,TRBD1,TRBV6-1,CASSDGGGYYGYTF
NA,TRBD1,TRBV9,CASSPTGKTYGYTF
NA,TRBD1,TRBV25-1,CASSGGQGTGNTIYF
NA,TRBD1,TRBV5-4,CASSFGVAQGDGYTF
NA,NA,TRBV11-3,CASSLVVAELNEQFF
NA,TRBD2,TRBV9,CASSVDTSGKSSYNEQFF
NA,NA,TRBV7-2,CASSLVLEYEQYF
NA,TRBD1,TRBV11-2,CASSLDRTGAAYGYTF
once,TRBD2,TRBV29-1,CSVDTREGNNEQFF
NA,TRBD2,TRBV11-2,CASSRGGTSYNEQFF
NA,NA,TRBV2,CASSETGRYGYTF
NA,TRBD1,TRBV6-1,CASSEDRGSGNTIYF
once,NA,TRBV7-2,CASNPGGGETQYF
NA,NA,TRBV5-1,CASGMGTPSYNEQFF
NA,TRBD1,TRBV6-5,CASSILQGAYEQYF
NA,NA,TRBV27,CASSLYRKRAYEQYF
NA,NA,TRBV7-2,CASSLDPGRTYEQYF
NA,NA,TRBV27,CASSARPWVDEQFF
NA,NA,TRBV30,CAWSEGNQPQHF
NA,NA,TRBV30,CAWSVLNEKLFF
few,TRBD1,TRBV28,CASSSGGETQYF
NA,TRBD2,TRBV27,CASSSHLAAAYEQYF
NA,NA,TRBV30,CAWRRRGNENEQFF
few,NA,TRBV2,CASSEGQGAYGYTF
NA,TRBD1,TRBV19,CASSIRGGQPQHF
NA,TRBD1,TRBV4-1,CASSHQRTGNYPYNEQFF
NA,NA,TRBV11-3,CASSYADRTNEKLFF
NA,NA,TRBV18,CASSRLEGASSDEQFF
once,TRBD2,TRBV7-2,CASSPTSGDYNEQFF
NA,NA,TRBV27,CASSHFSTDTQYF
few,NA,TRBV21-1,CASSKGGSPDTQYF
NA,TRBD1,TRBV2,CASSWRQGLSGEAFF
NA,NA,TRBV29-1,CSVLGVYEQYF
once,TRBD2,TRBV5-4,CASSWGLAGGGYEQYF
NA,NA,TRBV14,CASSQDGGLYEQFF
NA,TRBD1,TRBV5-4,CASSWGQDGTEAFF
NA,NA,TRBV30,CAWNAGPRSSYNEQFF
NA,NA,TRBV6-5,CASSYSRGNQPQHF
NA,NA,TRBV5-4,CASSKGAQDQPQHF
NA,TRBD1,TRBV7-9,CASSLDRGDGYTF
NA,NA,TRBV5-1,CASSLYSTDTQYF
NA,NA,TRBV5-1,CATRPPGSYNEQFF
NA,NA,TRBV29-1,CSVLLQGQETQYF
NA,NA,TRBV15,CATSRDPSSTDTQYF
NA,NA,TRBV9,CASSVGFGQPQHF
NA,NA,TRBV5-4,CASSLGGDYGYTF
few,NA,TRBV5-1,CASSLEVNSYEQYF
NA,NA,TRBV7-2,CASSLGALSHGYTF
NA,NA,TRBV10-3,CAISESEGFSEAFF
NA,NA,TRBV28,CASSNGFAPSGNTIYF